The rows below give T cell receptor beta chains drawn from one sample of a study of blood T cell repertoires in COVID-19. Assay used: immunoSEQ multiplex PCR; TCRdb lists only in-frame clones, some missing. The data contain around 70,000 clones, around 86% of them singletons. The sequencing sample was made of peripheral blood. Receptors originate from a human donor in a cohort sampled during active COVID-19. Both conserved end residues are part of each CDR3. D genes are given only for firm matches. Some rows mark clone size as missing; the rest say once, few, many or name a class of expanded clone.

V gene	clone size	J gene	D gene	CDR3 protein	CDR3 DNA
TRBV30	once	TRBJ2-7	NA	CAQGRESYEQYF	TGTGCCCAGGGGAGAGAATCCTACGAGCAGTACTTC
TRBV9	once	TRBJ2-5	TRBD1	CASSVAGQGVETQYF	TGTGCCAGCAGCGTAGCGGGACAGGGAGTTGAGACCCAGTACTTC
TRBV9	once	TRBJ2-1	NA	CASSLLRGEQFF	TGTGCCAGCAGCCTTCTCAGGGGTGAGCAGTTCTTC
TRBV30	NA	TRBJ2-7	NA	CAWSRGYEQYF	TGTGCCTGGAGTAGGGGCTACGAGCAGTACTTC
TRBV6-2/TRBV6-3	once	TRBJ1-4	NA	CASSPEEGSAEKLFF	TGTGCCAGCAGCCCGGAGGAGGGGAGCGCTGAAAAACTGTTTTTT
TRBV28	NA	TRBJ2-1	TRBD1	CASSLGGQGVYNEQFF	TGTGCCAGCAGTTTAGGGGGACAGGGAGTATACAATGAGCAGTTCTTC
TRBV3-1/TRBV3-2	NA	TRBJ2-3	TRBD2	CASSQVPSGGADTQYF	TGTGCCAGCAGCCAAGTTCCCAGCGGGGGGGCCGATACGCAGTATTTT
TRBV7-8	NA	TRBJ1-5	TRBD1	CASSLGQGLNQPQHF	TGTGCCAGCAGCTTAGGACAGGGACTTAATCAGCCCCAGCATTTT
TRBV19	NA	TRBJ2-7	TRBD2	CASQRGGSIDEQYF	TGTGCCAGTCAGCGGGGGGGATCAATCGACGAGCAGTACTTC
TRBV18	NA	TRBJ1-2	NA	CASSPRPEGEGYTF	TGTGCCAGCTCACCGCGGCCGGAAGGGGAAGGCTACACCTTC
TRBV6-5	NA	TRBJ1-6	TRBD1	CASRSGQGAPLHF	TGTGCCAGCAGATCGGGACAGGGGGCACCCCTCCACTTT
TRBV5-1	NA	TRBJ1-3	NA	CASSEDSSGNTIYF	TGCGCCAGCAGTGAAGACTCCTCTGGAAACACCATATATTTT
TRBV7-2	NA	TRBJ1-2	NA	CASKPDPGVYGYTF	TGTGCCAGCAAGCCCGACCCGGGGGTCTATGGCTACACCTTC
TRBV6-5	NA	TRBJ2-5	NA	CASSVGTPGWETQYF	TGTGCCAGCAGCGTCGGGACTCCAGGATGGGAGACCCAGTACTTC
TRBV6-4	NA	TRBJ2-7	NA	CASSYHWSYEQYF	TGTGCCAGCAGTTACCACTGGTCCTACGAGCAGTACTTC
TRBV5-1	NA	TRBJ2-3	NA	CASSLGGPGTQYF	TGCGCCAGCAGCTTGGGGGGGCCGGGTACGCAGTATTTT
TRBV18	NA	TRBJ2-3	TRBD1	CASSPRTGEADTQYF	TGTGCCAGCTCACCGAGGACAGGGGAAGCAGATACGCAGTATTTT
TRBV3-1/TRBV3-2	NA	TRBJ2-5	NA	CASSLRGAETQYF	TGTGCCAGCAGCCTCCGGGGGGCAGAGACCCAGTACTTC
TRBV7-2	NA	TRBJ1-1	TRBD1	CASSLRQGVAEAFF	TGTGCCAGCAGCTTGAGACAGGGGGTGGCTGAAGCTTTCTTT
TRBV5-1	NA	TRBJ1-6	NA	CASKDIDNSPLHF	TGCGCCAGTAAGGACATCGATAATTCACCCCTCCACTTT
TRBV10-3	NA	TRBJ2-3	TRBD2	CATRGGLNTDTQYF	TGTGCCACTCGGGGGGGCCTTAACACAGATACGCAGTATTTT
TRBV7-2	NA	TRBJ2-3	TRBD1	CASSLAMGQGAQDTQYF	TGTGCCAGCAGCTTAGCCATGGGACAGGGGGCGCAGGATACGCAGTATTTT
TRBV10-3	NA	TRBJ2-3	NA	CAIRAVSTDTQYF	TGTGCCATCAGAGCGGTGAGCACAGATACGCAGTATTTT
TRBV21-1	once	TRBJ2-1	NA	CASSKGRQDNEQFF	TGTGCCAGCAGCAAGGGCAGACAAGACAATGAGCAGTTCTTC
TRBV24-1	NA	TRBJ2-3	TRBD1	CATSDYLGTGEDTQYF	TGTGCCACCAGTGATTACCTTGGGACAGGCGAGGATACGCAGTATTTT
TRBV13	NA	TRBJ1-3	NA	CASSLFSSSGNTIYF	TGTGCCAGCAGTCTATTTTCTAGCTCTGGAAACACCATATATTTT
TRBV2	NA	TRBJ2-5	TRBD1	CASSELGRGPETQYF	TGTGCCAGCAGTGAATTAGGCAGGGGGCCAGAGACCCAGTACTTC
TRBV19	NA	TRBJ2-5	TRBD1	CASSGTGGRQETQYF	TGTGCCAGTAGCGGGACAGGGGGTCGGCAAGAGACCCAGTACTTC
TRBV28	NA	TRBJ1-1	NA	CASSPGVIIPEAFF	TGTGCCAGCAGTCCAGGGGTAATCATCCCTGAAGCTTTCTTT
TRBV20-1	NA	TRBJ1-1	NA	CSAREPPGAFF	TGCAGTGCTAGAGAGCCCCCCGGAGCTTTCTTT
TRBV6-5	NA	TRBJ2-7	NA	CASSPQRMGGYEQYF	TGTGCCAGCAGTCCACAAAGGATGGGGGGCTACGAGCAGTACTTC
TRBV4-3	NA	TRBJ2-1	TRBD2	CASSQDVAGISYNEQFF	TGCGCCAGCAGCCAAGACGTAGCGGGGATCTCCTACAATGAGCAGTTCTTC
TRBV5-1	NA	TRBJ2-6	NA	CASSEVSGANVLTF	TGCGCCAGCAGCGAGGTCTCTGGGGCCAACGTCCTGACTTTC
TRBV7-2	NA	TRBJ2-7	NA	CASSQTGVSYEQYF	TGTGCCAGCAGCCAGACAGGAGTCTCCTACGAGCAGTACTTC
TRBV10-1	NA	TRBJ2-3	TRBD2	CASRWTGTSERVDTQYF	TGCGCCAGTCGTTGGACCGGGACTAGCGAGCGGGTAGATACGCAGTATTTT
TRBV6-2/TRBV6-3	NA	TRBJ1-5	NA	CASSWGRNQPQHF	TGTGCCAGCAGTTGGGGCCGCAATCAGCCCCAGCATTTT
TRBV4-1	NA	TRBJ2-1	TRBD2	CASSQLDMGLAGNNEQFF	TGCGCCAGCAGCCAACTCGATATGGGACTAGCGGGGAACAATGAGCAGTTCTTC
TRBV11-3	NA	TRBJ1-6	NA	CASSRVGGTYNSPLHF	TGTGCCAGCAGCCGAGTGGGAGGGACCTATAATTCACCCCTCCACTTT
TRBV30	once	TRBJ2-3	TRBD1	CAWSPPLFTGATTDTQYF	TGTGCCTGGAGCCCACCCCTTTTCACAGGGGCGACCACAGATACGCAGTATTTT
TRBV12-3/TRBV12-4	NA	TRBJ2-5	NA	CASSWGETQYF	TGTGCCAGCTCTTGGGGCGAGACCCAGTACTTC
TRBV2	NA	TRBJ1-5	NA	CASSGAGFNQPQHF	TGTGCCAGCAGTGGGGCGGGGTTCAATCAGCCCCAGCATTTT
TRBV11-2	NA	TRBJ2-7	NA	CASSLETRGEQYF	TGTGCCAGCAGCTTAGAGACCCGGGGCGAGCAGTACTTC
TRBV4-3	once	TRBJ1-2	NA	CASSQEAVKFYGYTF	TGCGCCAGCAGCCAAGAAGCGGTTAAGTTTTATGGCTACACCTTC
TRBV6-5	NA	TRBJ2-3	NA	CASSSEVAQYF	TGTGCCAGCAGCTCCGAGGTGGCGCAGTATTTT
TRBV6-4	NA	TRBJ2-6	NA	CASKGSGANVLTF	TGTGCCAGCAAGGGGTCTGGGGCCAACGTCCTGACTTTC
TRBV3-1/TRBV3-2	NA	TRBJ1-2	NA	CASSQETTGYGYTF	TGTGCCAGCAGCCAAGAAACGACAGGCTATGGCTACACCTTC
TRBV30	NA	TRBJ2-1	NA	CAWSVGGYNEQFF	TGTGCCTGGAGTGTAGGAGGATACAATGAGCAGTTCTTC
TRBV5-1	NA	TRBJ2-3	TRBD2	CASSLTSGATDTQYF	TGCGCCAGCAGCCTGACTAGCGGGGCCACAGATACGCAGTATTTT
TRBV19	NA	TRBJ1-5	NA	CASSIDPVQPQHF	TGTGCCAGTAGTATAGATCCAGTTCAGCCCCAGCATTTT
TRBV5-5	NA	TRBJ1-2	NA	CASSLNSGGGYTF	TGTGCCAGCAGCTTAAACAGCGGTGGAGGCTACACCTTC
TRBV10-3	NA	TRBJ2-3	TRBD2	CAIRGSGGTTDTQYF	TGTGCCATCAGGGGTAGCGGGGGGACCACAGATACGCAGTATTTT
TRBV30	NA	TRBJ1-3	NA	CAWTERNTIYF	TGTGCCTGGACAGAGAGGAACACCATATATTTT
TRBV6-1	NA	TRBJ1-5	NA	CASSEGAGNQPQHF	TGTGCCAGCAGTGAAGGGGCAGGGAATCAGCCCCAGCATTTT
TRBV11-2	NA	TRBJ1-4	NA	CASSPRGNEKLFF	TGTGCCAGCAGCCCGCGGGGGAATGAAAAACTGTTTTTT
TRBV4-1	NA	TRBJ1-5	NA	CASSGQLNQPQHF	TGCGCCAGCAGTGGACAGCTTAATCAGCCCCAGCATTTT
TRBV16	NA	TRBJ1-2	NA	CASSWGQGRGYTF	TGTGCCAGCAGCTGGGGGCAGGGACGTGGCTACACCTTC